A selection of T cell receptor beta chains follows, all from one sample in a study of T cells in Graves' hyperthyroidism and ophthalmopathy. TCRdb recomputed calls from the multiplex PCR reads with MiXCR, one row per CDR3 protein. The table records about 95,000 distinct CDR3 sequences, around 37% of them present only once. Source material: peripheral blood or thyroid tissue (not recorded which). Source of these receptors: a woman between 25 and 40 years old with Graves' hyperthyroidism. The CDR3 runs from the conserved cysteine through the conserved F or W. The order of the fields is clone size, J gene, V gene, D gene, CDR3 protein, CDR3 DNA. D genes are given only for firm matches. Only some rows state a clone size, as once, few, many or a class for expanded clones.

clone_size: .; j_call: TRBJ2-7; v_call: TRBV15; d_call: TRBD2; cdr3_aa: CATLSTSVSYEQYF; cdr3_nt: TGTGCCACCCTATCGACTAGCGTCTCCTACGAGCAGTACTTC
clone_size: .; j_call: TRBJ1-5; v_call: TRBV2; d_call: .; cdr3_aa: CASSPTTQGSNQPQHF; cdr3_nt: TGTGCCAGCAGTCCGACAACTCAGGGATCCAATCAGCCCCAGCATTTT
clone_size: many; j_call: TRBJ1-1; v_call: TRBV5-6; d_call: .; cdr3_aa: CASSFRRRITEAFF; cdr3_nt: TGTGCCAGCAGCTTTAGGAGGCGGATCACTGAAGCTTTCTTT
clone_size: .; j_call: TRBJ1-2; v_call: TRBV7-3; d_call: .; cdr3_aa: CASRRGGTGYTF; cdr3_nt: TGTGCCAGCAGGAGAGGAGGGACCGGCTACACCTTC
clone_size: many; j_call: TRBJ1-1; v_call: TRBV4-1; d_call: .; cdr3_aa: CASSHYLKNTEAFF; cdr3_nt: TGCGCCAGCAGCCATTACCTAAAGAACACTGAAGCTTTCTTT
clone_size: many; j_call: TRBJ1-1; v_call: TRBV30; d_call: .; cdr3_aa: CALDSEAFF; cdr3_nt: TGTGCCCTGGACAGCGAAGCTTTCTTT
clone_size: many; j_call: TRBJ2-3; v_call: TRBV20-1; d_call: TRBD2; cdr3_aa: CSVKIAGGQDTQYF; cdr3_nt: TGCAGTGTTAAAATAGCGGGAGGACAAGATACGCAGTATTTT
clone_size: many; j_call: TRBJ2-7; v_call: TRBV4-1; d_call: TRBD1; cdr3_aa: CASSQGDRGSYEQYF; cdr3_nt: TGCGCCAGCAGCCAAGGGGACAGGGGGTCCTACGAGCAGTACTTC
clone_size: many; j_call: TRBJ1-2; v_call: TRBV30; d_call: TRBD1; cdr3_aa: CACIQGEVDGYTF; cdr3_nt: TGTGCCTGCATACAGGGGGAGGTTGATGGCTACACCTTC
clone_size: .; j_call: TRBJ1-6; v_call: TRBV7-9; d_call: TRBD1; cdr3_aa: CASRRGQASSYNSPLHF; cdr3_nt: TGTGCCAGCAGACGAGGACAGGCGAGCTCCTATAATTCACCCCTCCACTTT
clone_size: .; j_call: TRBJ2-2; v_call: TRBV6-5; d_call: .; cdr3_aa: CASSTWGSYTGELFF; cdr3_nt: TGTGCCAGCAGTACCTGGGGCAGTTACACCGGGGAGCTGTTTTTT
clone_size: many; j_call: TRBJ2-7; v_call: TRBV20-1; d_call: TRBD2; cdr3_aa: CSARIAGARLEQYF; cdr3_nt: TGCAGTGCTAGAATAGCGGGAGCCCGTTTGGAGCAGTACTTC
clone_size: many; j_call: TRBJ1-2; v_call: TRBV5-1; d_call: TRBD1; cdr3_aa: CASSLWTGQLFFGYTF; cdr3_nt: TGCGCCAGCAGCCTCTGGACAGGGCAATTGTTCTTCGGCTACACCTTC
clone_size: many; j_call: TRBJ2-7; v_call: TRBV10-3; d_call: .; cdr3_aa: CAIRGGRSYEQYF; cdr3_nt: TGTGCCATCAGGGGGGGGCGCTCCTACGAGCAGTACTTC
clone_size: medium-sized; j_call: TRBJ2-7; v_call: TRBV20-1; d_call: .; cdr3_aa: CSASAFRDASDEQYF; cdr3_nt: TGCAGTGCTAGTGCTTTCCGGGATGCGTCGGACGAGCAGTACTTC
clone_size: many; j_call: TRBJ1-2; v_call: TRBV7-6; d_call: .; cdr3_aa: CASSPDGVLGYTF; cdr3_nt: TGTGCCAGCAGCCCAGACGGGGTCCTGGGCTACACCTTC
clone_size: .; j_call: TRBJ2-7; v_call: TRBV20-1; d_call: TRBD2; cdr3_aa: CSAPGTSGSSYEQYF; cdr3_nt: TGCAGTGCTCCGGGGACTAGCGGGAGCTCCTACGAGCAGTACTTC